The 20 T cell receptor beta chains given below trace back to one sample, sequenced in a study of cytomegalovirus exposure and HLA in healthy donors. Clones were read by immunoSEQ multiplex PCR, and TCRdb kept only the in-frame ones, dropping some. The sample lists over 200,000 clones; 80% to 95% were seen once. The sequencing input was PBMCs. The receptor source for this set is a woman aged 25 to 39 in good health and CMV-seronegative.

V gene TRBV29-1 combines with J gene TRBJ2-1, with D perhaps matching TRBD1 (6 bases). This CDR3 region has 13 residues. Germline CDR1 SQVTM, CDR2 ANQGSEA. V was trimmed by 4 bases and J by 4 bases, leaving 11 bases between them. CDR3 loop: CSVGTELYNEQFF. The DNA of the CDR3 is TGCAGCGTTGGGACAGAACTATACAATGAGCAGTTCTTC.

The chain uses TRBV25-1 and TRBJ1-2; no definite D call. The V and J ends lost 2 bases and 7 bases respectively, with 11 bases between them. The CDR3 extends over 13 amino acids. The germline V gene encodes CDR1 MGHDK and CDR2 SYGVNS. The DNA of the CDR3 is TGTGCCAGCAGTGAAGGGAGCATAGGTGGCTACACCTTC. Encoded protein: CASSEGSIGGYTF.

V and J are TRBV28 and TRBJ2-1; D uncertain. CDR3 length: 11 amino acids. CDR1 MDHEN and CDR2 SYDVKM come from the germline V gene. Trimming shortened V by 8 bases and J by 5 bases, and 7 bases separated the two germline ends. The CDR3 is CASRENNEQFF. The CDR3 DNA sequence: TGTGCCAGCCGTGAAAACAATGAGCAGTTCTTC.

The V gene is TRBV5-1, the J gene TRBJ1-1; possible D gene TRBD1, 5 bases. The CDR3 runs 16 residues. Germline lookup yields CDR1 SGHRS and CDR2 YFSETQ. Trimming pared 0 bases from V and 0 bases from J, leaving 12 bases between. CDR3 DNA sequence: TGCGCCAGCAGCTTGGAGCCGACAGCGATGAACACTGAAGCTTTCTTT. Residues: CASSLEPTAMNTEAFF.

The chain joins TRBV4-1 to TRBJ1-5; possible D gene TRBD1, 5 bases. This CDR3 comprises 17 residues. Germline assignment: CDR1 MGHRA and CDR2 YSYEKL. The V gene lost 1 base and the J gene lost 4 bases, with 17 bases spanning the gap. The DNA of the CDR3 is TGCGCCAGCAGCCAAGGGTCAACTTGGGGCCGTAATCAGCCCCAGCATTTT. The encoded protein is CASSQGSTWGRNQPQHF.

The chain employs TRBV5-4 and TRBJ2-3; D gene unclear. The CDR3 totals 17 residues. Germline-derived CDR1 and CDR2 are SGHNT and YYREEE (reference sequence). Trimming stripped 1 base from V and 3 bases from J, with 18 bases between. This CDR3 is CASSLSIAPPPTDTQYF. The CDR3 DNA reads TGTGCCAGCAGCTTGTCAATAGCTCCTCCCCCTACAGATACGCAGTATTTT.

The count of this clone is one. This chain joins TRBV10-3 and TRBJ2-2; 13 bases map to TRBD2. Germline lookup yields CDR1 ENHRY and CDR2 SYGVKD. With 8 bases clipped from V and 0 bases from J, the junction kept 3 bases outside the gene matches. The CDR3 has 16 amino acids. The CDR3 DNA sequence: TGTGCCATCGCCGGGACTAGCGGGGCGAACACCGGGGAGCTGTTTTTT. Translating gives CAIAGTSGANTGELFF.

The J gene is TRBJ1-4, the V gene TRBV27, with D unresolved. V was clipped by 0 bases and J by 7 bases, with 12 bases between them. Germline V CDR1 and CDR2: MNHEY, SMNVEV (reference sequence). This CDR3 contains 15 residues. In DNA, the CDR3 is TGTGCCAGCAGTTTATCTCCATCCGGGAGTGAAAAACTGTTTTTT. It translates to CASSLSPSGSEKLFF.

The V call is TRBV27, the J call TRBJ2-7; 8 nucleotides align to TRBD1. Trimming cost V 2 bases and J 6 bases; bases outside gene matches: 6. This CDR3 contains 14 residues. Looked up from germline, CDR1 is MNHEY and CDR2 is SMNVEV (reference sequence). The CDR3 reads CASSLGTGPSEQYF. The CDR3 bases are TGTGCCAGCAGTTTAGGGACAGGCCCCTCCGAGCAGTACTTC.

The J gene is TRBJ2-1, the V gene TRBV6-1; D remains unclear. Germline lookup yields CDR1 MNHNS and CDR2 SASEGT. The CDR3 runs 14 residues. With 0 bases removed from V and 4 bases from J, the gap between germline ends came to 7 bases. The CDR3 DNA sequence: TGTGCCAGCAGTGAAGCTGAGAAATACAATGAGCAGTTCTTC. Amino acid sequence: CASSEAEKYNEQFF.

The chain carries TRBV27 and TRBJ2-3; 14 bases are shared with TRBD2. Trimming removed 8 bases from V and 3 bases from J; junction bases left unmatched: 4. This CDR3 spans 15 amino acids. Germline V gene sequence: CDR1 MNHEY, CDR2 SMNVEV (reference sequence). The CDR3 loop is CASGTSGRLTDTQYF. The CDR3 DNA is TGTGCCAGCGGGACTAGCGGGAGATTAACAGATACGCAGTATTTT.

This chain connects TRBV28 to TRBJ2-7; D is possibly TRBD2 (5 bases). Germline-derived CDR1 and CDR2 are MDHEN and SYDVKM. Trimming cost V 2 bases and J 6 bases, with 11 bases left between them. The length of the CDR3 is 13 residues. The CDR3 nucleotides read TGTGCCAGCAGTTTAGGGAGTTCAGGCGAGCAGTACTTC. The encoded protein is CASSLGSSGEQYF.

The J gene is TRBJ2-3, the V gene TRBV7-2; D uncertain. The CDR3 is 12 amino acids. Germline lookup yields CDR1 SGHTA and CDR2 FQGNSA. The V end lost 4 bases, the J end lost 6 bases, and 8 bases lay between the germline ends. The CDR3 DNA follows: TGTGCCAGCAGCTCATCCGTGGATACGCAGTATTTT. Encoded protein: CASSSSVDTQYF.

CDR3: CASSQDRAYEQYF. The CDR3 bases are TGCGCCAGCAGCCAAGACAGGGCCTACGAGCAGTACTTC. This chain uses TRBV4-1 with TRBJ2-7, with TRBD1 as a possible D gene (5 bases). The germline V and J ends were trimmed by 0 bases and 2 bases, with 5 bases remaining between them. Per the germline V gene, CDR1 is MGHRA and CDR2 is YSYEKL. This CDR3 comprises 13 residues.

The rearrangement links TRBV6-1 to TRBJ2-7, with TRBD1 as a possible D gene (6 bases). Germline V gene lookup returns CDR1 MNHNS and CDR2 SASEGT. CDR3 length: 15 residues. Trimming removed 8 bases from V and 4 bases from J, with 21 bases in between. The CDR3 sequence is CASDRNGWVGYEQYF. The CDR3 nucleotides are TGTGCCAGCGACAGGAATGGGTGGGTGGGTTACGAGCAGTACTTC.

The CDR3, as DNA: TGCGCCAGCAGCTTGGACGGTTTGGGAGCTCGCGAGCAGTACTTC. Amino acids: CASSLDGLGAREQYF. This chain links TRBV5-1 with TRBJ2-7; possible D gene TRBD2, 5 bases. Trimming left V 0 bases short and J 6 bases short, with 16 bases between. Germline CDR1 is SGHRS and CDR2 is YFSETQ. This CDR3 spans 15 amino acids. The variable domain in full, with the rest retrieved from reference TRBV5-1 and TRBJ2-7, is KAGVTQTPRYLIKTRGQQVTLSCSPISGHRSVSWYQQTPGQGLQFLFEYFSETQRNKGNFPGRFSGRQFSNSRSEMNVSTLELGDSALYLCASSLDGLGAREQYFGPGTRLTVT.

The chain has TRBV5-1 and TRBJ2-2; 10 nucleotides match TRBD1. After removal of 0 bases from V and 0 bases from J, the junction contained 2 bases not matched to a gene. This CDR3 spans 17 amino acids. Germline CDR1 and CDR2: SGHRS and YFSETQ. In DNA form, the CDR3 reads TGCGCCAGCAGCTTGGTCGGGACAGGGGCGAACACCGGGGAGCTGTTTTTT. Its translation: CASSLVGTGANTGELFF.

V gene TRBV5-4 combines with J gene TRBJ2-7; perhaps TRBD2 as D (6 bases). This CDR3 spans 15 amino acids. V lost 0 bases and J lost 7, with 17 bases in between. Per the germline V gene, CDR1 is SGHNT and CDR2 is YYREEE (reference sequence). The CDR3 is CASSLEDYGSLEQYF. DNA for the CDR3: TGTGCCAGCAGCTTGGAGGACTATGGCTCCCTTGAGCAGTACTTC.

This clone came up once. V gene TRBV14 combines with J gene TRBJ2-1, with TRBD2 identical over 10 bases. Germline assignment: CDR1 SGHDN and CDR2 FVKESK. With 6 bases clipped from V and 0 bases from J, the junction kept 2 bases outside the gene matches. The CDR3 sequence is 15 residues long. In nucleotides, the CDR3 is TGTGCCAGCAGGCCTAGCGGGGGCTCCTACAATGAGCAGTTCTTC. It translates to CASRPSGGSYNEQFF.

The table lists this clone with a count of one. This chain's CDR3 is CASSSLTSGDYNEQFF. The CDR3 DNA follows: TGTGCCAGCAGTTCCCTCACTAGCGGAGACTACAATGAGCAGTTCTTC. The V and J genes are TRBV27 and TRBJ2-1; 8 positions match TRBD2. Germline CDR1 MNHEY, CDR2 SMNVEV (reference sequence). CDR3 size: 16 residues. Germline trimming cut 4 bases from V and 3 bases from J; bases unmatched to any gene: 8.